The 6 T cell receptor beta chains presented below share a single source sample, sequenced in a study of shared clonotypes between healthy human individuals. Repertoires were generated with immunoSEQ multiplex PCR, while TCRdb's copy carries only in-frame clones and drops some. The sample has over a million clones, 75% seen once. The sequencing sample was made of memory CD4+ T cells sorted from blood. Indicated subset: CD45RA-negative fraction. The receptors originated from a man aged 18 to 30 in good health.

CDR3: CATSRAGSRGEAFF. The CDR3 DNA reads TGTGCCACCAGCAGGGCGGGGAGCAGGGGTGAAGCTTTCTTT. This rearrangement joins TRBV15 to TRBJ1-1, with D perhaps matching TRBD1 (6 bases). The V gene lost 3 bases and the J gene lost 7 bases, with 15 bases spanning the gap. This CDR3 spans 14 amino acids. Germline V gene data show CDR1 as LNHNV and CDR2 as YYDKDF (reference sequence).

Concerning this clone itself: One base away lies a much larger clone, so this may be a sequencing read error. Other DNA sequences from this sample encode an identical CDR3 as well. V usage is TRBV11-2 and J usage is TRBJ2-1; D is unclear. This CDR3 is built from 13 residues. V was trimmed by 0 bases and J by 5 bases, leaving 5 bases between them. The germline V gene has CDR1 SGHAT and CDR2 FQNNGV. CDR3 protein: CASSLDYNNEQFF. The CDR3 DNA sequence: TGTGCCAGCAGCTTAGACTATAACAATGAGCAGTTCTTC.

The gene calls are TRBV19 and TRBJ1-5, with TRBD1 as a possible D gene (6 bases). The CDR3 consists of 15 residues. Trimming took off 5 bases at V and 2 bases at J, with 13 bases between the two ends. CDR1 and CDR2 from the germline V gene are LNHDA and SQIVND (reference sequence). The CDR3 reads CASSAYRERNQPQHF. DNA for the CDR3: TGTGCCAGTAGTGCTTACAGGGAGCGCAATCAGCCCCAGCATTTT.

The V gene is TRBV2, the J gene TRBJ2-2; 7 nucleotides line up with TRBD2. This CDR3 comprises 15 residues. The junction had 10 bases not matched to a gene; V was cut back by 8 bases and J by 4 bases. Germline values: CDR1 SNHLY, CDR2 FYNNEI. The DNA of the CDR3 is TGTGCCAGCGGGATTACCACGGGGGGCACCGGGGAGCTGTTTTTT. Encoded protein: CASGITTGGTGELFF.

The chain recombines TRBV4-1 with TRBJ1-3, with D uncertain. The CDR3 extends over 18 amino acids. The V gene's germline CDR1 is MGHRA and CDR2 YSYEKL. The V end lost 0 bases, the J end lost 0 bases, and 15 bases lay between the germline ends. The CDR3 DNA follows: TGCGCCAGCAGCCAAGATTGGGCAGCCCTCGGCTCTGGAAACACCATATATTTT. Translated, it gives CASSQDWAALGSGNTIYF.

This clone has a handful of counts. This rearrangement joins TRBV7-2 to TRBJ2-1; 8 bases match TRBD2. This CDR3 is 16 amino acids long. Germline V gene sequence: CDR1 SGHTA, CDR2 FQGNSA. V gave up 4 bases and J gave up 7 bases; unmatched junction bases: 12. DNA of the CDR3: TGTGCCAGCAGCTCCTACGGGGGGGCCTTTAGGAATGAGCAGTTCTTC. Translating it yields CASSSYGGAFRNEQFF. Full variable domain (missing parts from reference TRBV7-2 and TRBJ2-1): GAGVSQSPSNKVTEKGKDVELRCDPISGHTALYWYRQSLGQGLEFLIYFQGNSAPDKSGLPSDRFSAERTGGSVSTLTIQRTQQEDSAVYLCASSSYGGAFRNEQFFGPGTRLTVL.